This T cell receptor beta chain was observed in a study of radiation and T cells in renal cell carcinoma. Study-level background: Nephrectomy followed 15 Gy stereotactic body radiation by 4 weeks. Notes on the study in general: Pretreatment tumor biopsies were lacking, so baseline clonotypes are unknown. Top tumor clonotypes rose in blood 2 weeks post-radiation, then contracted.

CDR3 length: 15 residues. Per germline, CDR1 SGHVS and CDR2 FNYEAQ. Trimming took 5 bases from V and 0 from J; bases not matched to a gene: 6. This clone showed up just a few times. Its antigen is currently unknown. Method: immunoSEQ multiplex PCR; TCRdb's copy keeps in-frame clones and lacks some. The table shows some 150,000 clones, with over 80% occurring only once. As for time point: blood 2 weeks post-SBRT. Treatment indicated: 15 Gy SBRT to primary tumor, nephrectomy 4 weeks later. Serial blood draws occurred at baseline and 2 and 4 weeks post-SBRT. This chain uses TRBV7-6 with TRBJ1-1, with 7 bases fitting TRBD1. The receptor was derived from a woman between 50 and 59 years old with renal cell carcinoma. The sample in question was blood, obtained from a patient whose treatment included radiotherapy and nephrectomy. CDR3 nucleotides: TGTGCCAGCAGCCCCGAACAGGGGCTGAACACTGAAGCTTTCTTT. Translating gives CASSPEQGLNTEAFF.